This is a list of T cell receptor beta chains from one sample in a study of blood T cell repertoires in COVID-19. The assay was immunoSEQ multiplex PCR, and TCRdb's table has in-frame clones only and misses some. The repertoire includes about 230,000 clones, about nine tenths of them detected once, and roughly 2.3% sits in the top ten. The sequencing sample was made of PBMCs or T cells enriched from blood (not recorded which). These receptors originate from a woman in her thirties or forties with acute COVID-19. Each CDR3 is given with its conserved first and last residue. A D gene is named only where the DNA matches it firmly. A row's size may be missing; if present it is once, few, many or a size class.

v_gene: TRBV6-4; j_gene: TRBJ2-3; abundance: NA; d_gene: TRBD2; CDR3nt: TGTGCCAGCAGCAGGACTAGCGGGAGGGCAGATACGCAGTATTTT; CDR3aa: CASSRTSGRADTQYF
v_gene: TRBV11-2; j_gene: TRBJ1-1; abundance: NA; d_gene: TRBD1; CDR3nt: TGTGCCAGCAGCCTAGGAACAGGGGGCTACGCTTTCTTT; CDR3aa: CASSLGTGGYAFF
v_gene: TRBV19; j_gene: TRBJ1-2; abundance: NA; d_gene: TRBD1; CDR3nt: TGTGCCAGTAGTTTCCGGGACAGGGGCGGCTACACCTTC; CDR3aa: CASSFRDRGGYTF
v_gene: TRBV6-2/TRBV6-3; j_gene: TRBJ1-2; abundance: NA; d_gene: TRBD1; CDR3nt: TGTGCCAGCAGTTACTCGTCCAGGACAGGGTATGGCTACACCTTC; CDR3aa: CASSYSSRTGYGYTF
v_gene: TRBV7-7; j_gene: TRBJ1-4; abundance: NA; d_gene: NA; CDR3nt: TGTGCCAGCAGCCTGCAGAGGGGAGGGAATGAAAAACTGTTTTTT; CDR3aa: CASSLQRGGNEKLFF
v_gene: TRBV4-3; j_gene: TRBJ1-4; abundance: NA; d_gene: NA; CDR3nt: TGCGCCAGCAGCCAAGTTTTGGCTGTGGCTAATGAAAAACTGTTTTTT; CDR3aa: CASSQVLAVANEKLFF
v_gene: TRBV5-1; j_gene: TRBJ2-5; abundance: NA; d_gene: NA; CDR3nt: TGCGCCAGCAGCTTTGAGCAAGAGACCCAGTACTTC; CDR3aa: CASSFEQETQYF
v_gene: TRBV7-9; j_gene: TRBJ2-7; abundance: few; d_gene: TRBD1; CDR3nt: TGTGCCAGCAGCCCCCGGGACAGGATGTGGGGCGAGCAGTACTTC; CDR3aa: CASSPRDRMWGEQYF
v_gene: TRBV12-3/TRBV12-4; j_gene: TRBJ1-3; abundance: NA; d_gene: NA; CDR3nt: TGTGCCAGCAGTTTATCGGGAAACACCATATATTTT; CDR3aa: CASSLSGNTIYF
v_gene: TRBV7-9; j_gene: TRBJ1-1; abundance: NA; d_gene: NA; CDR3nt: TGTGCCAGCAGCTTACGGGGGGCGGGCACTGAAGCTTTCTTT; CDR3aa: CASSLRGAGTEAFF
v_gene: TRBV7-7; j_gene: TRBJ2-3; abundance: NA; d_gene: TRBD1; CDR3nt: TGTGCTAGCAGCTTAGGAGGAGCAGGGGGATATTCTAGCACAGATACGCAGTATTTT; CDR3aa: CASSLGGAGGYSSTDTQYF
v_gene: TRBV5-1; j_gene: TRBJ2-4; abundance: NA; d_gene: NA; CDR3nt: TGCGCCAGCAGCTTGGACGGAGCGAAAAACATTCAGTACTTC; CDR3aa: CASSLDGAKNIQYF
v_gene: TRBV12-5; j_gene: TRBJ1-5; abundance: NA; d_gene: NA; CDR3nt: TGTGCTAGTGGTCAACCGGGAGTTCTCCGGCCCCAGCATTTT; CDR3aa: CASGQPGVLRPQHF
v_gene: TRBV19; j_gene: TRBJ2-2; abundance: NA; d_gene: NA; CDR3nt: TGTGCCCCGCAACAGGGAACCGGGGAGCTGTTTTTT; CDR3aa: CAPQQGTGELFF
v_gene: TRBV6-5; j_gene: TRBJ2-2; abundance: once; d_gene: NA; CDR3nt: TGTGCCAGCAGTCGTGGGACAAAAAGCACCGGGGAGCTGTTTTTT; CDR3aa: CASSRGTKSTGELFF
v_gene: TRBV6-5; j_gene: TRBJ2-3; abundance: NA; d_gene: TRBD2; CDR3nt: TGTGCCAGCAGTTACTCTAGCGGGGGGGCCGCAGATACGCAGTATTTT; CDR3aa: CASSYSSGGAADTQYF
v_gene: TRBV19; j_gene: TRBJ1-2; abundance: NA; d_gene: NA; CDR3nt: TGTGCCAGTAGTATGGCGGGGCATGGCTACACCTTC; CDR3aa: CASSMAGHGYTF
v_gene: TRBV7-2; j_gene: TRBJ1-3; abundance: NA; d_gene: NA; CDR3nt: TGTGCCAGCAGCTTAGAGGGGTTTTCTGGAAACACCATATATTTT; CDR3aa: CASSLEGFSGNTIYF
v_gene: TRBV2; j_gene: TRBJ1-6; abundance: NA; d_gene: TRBD1; CDR3nt: TGTGCCAGCAGCGGGGGACAGGGGTATTCACCCCTCCACTTT; CDR3aa: CASSGGQGYSPLHF
v_gene: TRBV7-2; j_gene: TRBJ2-5; abundance: NA; d_gene: TRBD2; CDR3nt: TGTGCCAGCAGCTTACCTAGCGGGGGGGGATCGGAGACCCAGTACTTC; CDR3aa: CASSLPSGGGSETQYF
v_gene: TRBV29-1; j_gene: TRBJ1-4; abundance: NA; d_gene: NA; CDR3nt: TGCAGCGCGGGGGAGCGGGATGAAAAACTGTTTTTT; CDR3aa: CSAGERDEKLFF
v_gene: TRBV5-6; j_gene: TRBJ1-2; abundance: NA; d_gene: NA; CDR3nt: TGTGCCAGCAGCTTGAGTCGGTCTAACTATGGCTACACCTTC; CDR3aa: CASSLSRSNYGYTF